One and the same sample provided the 9 T cell receptor beta chains below, sequenced in a study of Ad26.COV2.S vaccination and SARS-CoV-2 variants. Produced via immunoSEQ multiplex PCR; TCRdb's table is partial and in-frame only. The sample contains about 350,000 clones, about 92% of which appear only once. This specimen was peripheral blood, taken after recovery from COVID-19. All receptors derive from a human donor who had recovered from COVID-19.

This rearrangement joins TRBV29-1 to TRBJ1-1; D possibly corresponds to TRBD1 (5 bases). CDR1 and CDR2 (germline): SQVTM, ANQGSEA. V dropped 4 bases and J dropped 1 base, with 19 bases sitting between them. The CDR3 consists of 16 residues. The CDR3 loop is CSVGRDGALRNTEAFF. The CDR3 nucleotides are TGCAGCGTTGGAAGGGACGGAGCCCTAAGGAACACTGAAGCTTTCTTT.

V gene TRBV4-3 combines with J gene TRBJ2-3, with a weak D call TRBD2 (7 bases). Trimming left V 0 bases short and J 3 bases short, with 16 bases between. This CDR3 has 17 amino acids. Germline CDR1 reads LGHNA; CDR2 reads YSLEER. The CDR3 DNA reads TGCGCCAGCAGCCAAGATCTTGGGGGGGCAGGGACAGATACGCAGTATTTT. Its translation: CASSQDLGGAGTDTQYF.

The chain carries TRBV3-1 (or the pseudogene TRBV3-2) and TRBJ1-1; TRBD1 is a possible D gene (6 bases). V lost 5 bases to trimming and J lost 5 bases, with 15 bases between them. Germline assignment: CDR1 LGHDT and CDR2 YNNKEL (reference sequence). This CDR3 has 14 amino acids. CDR3 residues: CASSLSQGSTEAFF. The CDR3 DNA sequence: TGTGCCAGCAGCTTATCACAGGGTAGTACTGAAGCTTTCTTT.

This clone was seen just once. Other nucleotide sequences in the sample specify the same CDR3. This chain uses TRBV9 with TRBJ2-1; 11 bases agree with TRBD2. The germline gives CDR1 SGDLS, CDR2 YYNGEE. This CDR3 is 16 amino acids long. The ends lost 0 bases at V and 4 bases at J; junction bases unmatched: 3. The DNA for the CDR3 is TGTGCCAGCAGCGTAGTTAGCGGGGGGGCATACAATGAGCAGTTCTTC. It codes for CASSVVSGGAYNEQFF.

The rearrangement uses TRBV4-1 and TRBJ2-5, with 8 bases aligning to TRBD2. Germline trimming cut 4 bases from V and 2 bases from J; bases unmatched to any gene: 9. This CDR3 spans 16 amino acids. Germline lookup yields CDR1 MGHRA and CDR2 YSYEKL. CDR3 bases: TGCGCCAGCAGCCCTTCTCGAACGGGGGGGCAAGAGACCCAGTACTTC. It encodes CASSPSRTGGQETQYF.

The V gene is TRBV11-2, the J gene TRBJ1-1, with 7 bases fitting TRBD1. Germline V CDR1 and CDR2: SGHAT, FQNNGV. This CDR3 has 16 residues. Germline trimming cut 1 base from V and 8 bases from J; bases unmatched to any gene: 13. The CDR3 protein is CASSLGRLGATGEAFF. The CDR3 nucleotides read TGTGCCAGCAGCTTAGGTCGGCTTGGGGCGACAGGGGAAGCTTTCTTT.

The V call is TRBV15, the J call TRBJ1-1; a weak D match, TRBD1 (5 bases). There are 12 residues in the CDR3. Germline loops: CDR1 LNHNV, CDR2 YYDKDF (reference sequence). V dropped 1 base and J dropped 11 bases, with 11 bases sitting between them. Written as DNA, the CDR3 is TGTGCCACCAGCAGAGTACAGGTTGGCGCTTTCTTT. As protein: CATSRVQVGAFF.

This sequence joins TRBV13 and TRBJ2-1, with TRBD2 matching over 7 bases. Trimming at V came to 3 bases and at J to 1 base, leaving 0 bases not matched to a gene. The CDR3 runs to 14 residues. Germline loops: CDR1 PRHDT, CDR2 FYEKMQ (reference sequence). CDR3 loop: CASSLGGSYNEQFF. CDR3 bases: TGTGCCAGCAGCTTGGGAGGGTCCTACAATGAGCAGTTCTTC.

The chain is built from TRBV6-5 and TRBJ1-2, with D hard to call. V lost 0 bases to trimming and J lost 4 bases, with 15 bases between them. This CDR3 comprises 16 residues. Germline V CDR1 and CDR2: MNHEY, SVGAGI. In DNA form, the CDR3 reads TGTGCCAGCAGTTACTCTCCGGACCCTTTGGGCTATGGCTACACCTTC. Translating it yields CASSYSPDPLGYGYTF.